The clone carrying this T cell receptor (beta chain) was observed many times. What it binds is unknown. Uncontrolled infection, other autoimmune disease, pregnancy or lactation excluded patients. Trimming took 1 base from V and 5 from J, leaving 6 bases between them. The germline V gene encodes CDR1 SGHAT and CDR2 FQDESV (reference sequence). CDR3 length: 13 amino acids. The data belong to a study of T cells in Graves' hyperthyroidism and ophthalmopathy. Study-level information: Specimen type is peripheral blood, collected at initial diagnosis prior to any treatment. Broader study findings: Blood also contained most expanded thyroid clonotypes above 0.001. Ophthalmopathy was distinguished from stable hyperthyroidism by 13 V-J signatures.

Using RNA transcripts as the source, TCR beta CDR3 regions were amplified. An initial round of RT-PCR targeting the TCR CDR3 relied on the HTBI primer set. TCRdb re-called the multiplex PCR reads with MiXCR, one entry per CDR3 protein. The profile shows about 710,000 distinct CDR3 sequences, over 15% of them singletons. Specimen: blood. The origin of this receptor is a man between 18 and 29 years old with Graves' hyperthyroidism. The chain uses TRBV11-1 and TRBJ2-1; D not resolved. CDR3 in DNA: TGTGCCAGCAGCTTAGGGGTCGACAATGAGCAGTTCTTC. Translated: CASSLGVDNEQFF.